This T cell receptor beta chain was profiled in a study of T-cell reconstitution after alpha-beta-depleted transplantation in children. A remark on this clonotype: As yet, its antigen is unknown.

Using unique molecular identifiers, the investigators prepared the TCRbeta library. TCRdb analysed the PCR reads with MiXCR anew, one entry per CDR3 protein. Of more than 400,000 distinct CDR3 sequences listed, over 9.5% are singletons. With 6 bases removed from V and 4 bases from J, the gap between germline ends came to 13 bases. Per germline, CDR1 MNHNS and CDR2 SASEGT. This CDR3 has 14 amino acids. Notes on the study in general: The study reportedly traced alpha-beta T cells about two months after transplant to several hundred expanded graft clones.

The sequencing here drew on PBMCs, mostly from graft donor cells, taken 180 days after TCRalphabeta/CD19-depleted stem cell transplant. This TCR came from a female patient younger than 10 who had a stem cell transplant for aplastic anemia, so the T cells may come from the graft donor. V usage is TRBV6-1 and J usage is TRBJ1-3; D gene uncertain. CDR3 sequence (DNA): TGTGCCAGCAGCAATAGGGTTCAAGGAAACACCATATATTTT. Residues: CASSNRVQGNTIYF.